This TCR beta chain was documented in a study of blood T cell repertoires in COVID-19. Study background: The United States, Italy and Spain supplied acute and convalescent COVID-19 samples. Sources were T cells, B-cell-depleted T cells, or PBMCs; the material itself was cDNA or gDNA.

As processed by the authors: Reference gene primer amplification yielded estimated nucleated cell counts. Assay: immunoSEQ multiplex PCR; the TCRdb copy retains only in-frame clones and omits some. V, J and clone size are taken as reported in that table, and D and trimming were inferred from the DNA itself. The table shows 100,000 to 150,000 clones, with less than 90% occurring only once. Germline lookup yields CDR1 LNHDA and CDR2 SQIVND (reference sequence). Trimming took 8 bases from V and 0 from J, leaving 12 bases between them. This CDR3 contains 14 residues. The chain has TRBV19 and TRBJ2-3; tentatively, D is TRBD1 (5 bases). The origin of this receptor is a woman of 80 years or more with acute or convalescent COVID-19. The material sequenced was peripheral blood. CDR3 amino acids: CASFATGSTDTQYF. In nucleotides, the CDR3 is TGTGCCAGTTTCGCAACAGGAAGCACAGATACGCAGTATTTT. The complete variable domain, with remaining parts taken from reference TRBV19 and TRBJ2-3, reads DGGITQSPKYLFRKEGQNVTLSCEQNLNHDAMYWYRQDPGQGLRLIYYSQIVNDFQKGDIAEGYSVSREKKESFPLTVTSAQKNPTAFYLCASFATGSTDTQYFGPGTRLTVL.